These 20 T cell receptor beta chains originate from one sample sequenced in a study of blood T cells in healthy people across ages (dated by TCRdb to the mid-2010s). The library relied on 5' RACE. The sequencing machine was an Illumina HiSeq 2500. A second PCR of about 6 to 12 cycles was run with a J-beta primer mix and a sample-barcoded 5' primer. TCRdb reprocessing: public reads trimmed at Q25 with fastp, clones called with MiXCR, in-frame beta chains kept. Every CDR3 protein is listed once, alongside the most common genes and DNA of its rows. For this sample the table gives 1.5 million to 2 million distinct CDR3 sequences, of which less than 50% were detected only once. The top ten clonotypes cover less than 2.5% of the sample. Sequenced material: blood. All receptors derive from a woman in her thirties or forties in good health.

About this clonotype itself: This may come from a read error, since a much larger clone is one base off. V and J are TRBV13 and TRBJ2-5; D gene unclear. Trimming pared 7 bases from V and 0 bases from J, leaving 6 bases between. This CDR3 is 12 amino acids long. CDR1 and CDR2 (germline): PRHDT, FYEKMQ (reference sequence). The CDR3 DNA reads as TGTGCCAGCACCCAAGACCAAGAGACCCAGTACTTC. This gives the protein CASTQDQETQYF.

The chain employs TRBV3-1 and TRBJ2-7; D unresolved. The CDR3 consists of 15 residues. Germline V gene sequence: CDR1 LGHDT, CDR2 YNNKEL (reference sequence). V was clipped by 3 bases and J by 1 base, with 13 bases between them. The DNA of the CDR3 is TGTGCCAGCAGCCACCTTTCGGATCCGTCCTACGAGCAGTACTTC. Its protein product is CASSHLSDPSYEQYF.

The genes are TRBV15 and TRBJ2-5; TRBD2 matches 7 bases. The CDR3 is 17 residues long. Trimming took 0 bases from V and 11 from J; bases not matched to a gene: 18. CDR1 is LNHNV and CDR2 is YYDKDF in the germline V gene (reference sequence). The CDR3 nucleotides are TGTGCCACCAGCAGAGAGCACGGGGAGGGGACTTACAATGAGCAGTACTTC. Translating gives CATSREHGEGTYNEQYF.

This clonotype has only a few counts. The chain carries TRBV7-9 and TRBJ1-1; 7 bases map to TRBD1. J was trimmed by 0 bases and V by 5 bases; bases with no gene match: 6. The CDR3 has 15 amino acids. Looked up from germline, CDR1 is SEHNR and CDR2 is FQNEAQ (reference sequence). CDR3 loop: CASSPPGGMNTEAFF. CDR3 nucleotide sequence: TGTGCCAGCAGCCCTCCAGGGGGGATGAACACTGAAGCTTTCTTT.

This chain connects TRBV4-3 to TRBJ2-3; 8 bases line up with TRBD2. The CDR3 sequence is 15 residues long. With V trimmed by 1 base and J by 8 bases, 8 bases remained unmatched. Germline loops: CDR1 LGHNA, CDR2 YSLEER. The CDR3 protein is CASSQGLNSGATQYF. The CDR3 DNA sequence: TGCGCCAGCAGCCAAGGGTTGAATAGCGGGGCTACGCAGTATTTT.

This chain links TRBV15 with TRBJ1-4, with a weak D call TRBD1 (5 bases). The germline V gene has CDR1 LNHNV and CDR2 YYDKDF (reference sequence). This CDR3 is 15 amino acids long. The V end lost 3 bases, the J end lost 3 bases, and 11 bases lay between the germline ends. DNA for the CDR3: TGTGCCACCAGCAGGCCGGGGGTACCTAATGAAAAACTGTTTTTT. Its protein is CATSRPGVPNEKLFF.

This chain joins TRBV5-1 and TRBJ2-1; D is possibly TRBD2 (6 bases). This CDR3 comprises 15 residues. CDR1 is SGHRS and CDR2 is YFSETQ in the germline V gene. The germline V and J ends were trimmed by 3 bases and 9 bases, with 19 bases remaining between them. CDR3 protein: CASSSGTSAVGEQFF. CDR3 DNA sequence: TGCGCCAGCAGCTCCGGGACTTCCGCCGTGGGTGAGCAGTTCTTC.

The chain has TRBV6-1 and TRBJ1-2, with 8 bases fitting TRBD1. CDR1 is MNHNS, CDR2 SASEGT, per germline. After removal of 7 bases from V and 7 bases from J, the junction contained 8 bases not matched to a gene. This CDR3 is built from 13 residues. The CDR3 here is CASTLTGAGGYTF. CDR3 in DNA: TGTGCCAGCACCCTGACAGGGGCGGGTGGCTACACCTTC.

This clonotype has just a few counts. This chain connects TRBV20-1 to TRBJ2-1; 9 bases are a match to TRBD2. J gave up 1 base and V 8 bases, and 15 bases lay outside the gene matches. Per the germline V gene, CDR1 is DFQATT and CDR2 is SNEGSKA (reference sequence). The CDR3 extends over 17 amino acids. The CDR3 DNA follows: TGCAGTCCCCTCCCCGCGGGGGGGGCCTCTTCCTACAATGAGCAGTTCTTC. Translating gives CSPLPAGGASSYNEQFF.

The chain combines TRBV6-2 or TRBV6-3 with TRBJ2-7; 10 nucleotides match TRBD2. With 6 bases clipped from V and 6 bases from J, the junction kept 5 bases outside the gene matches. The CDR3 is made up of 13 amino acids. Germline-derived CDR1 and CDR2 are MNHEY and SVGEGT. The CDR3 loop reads CASRPLAGVEQYF. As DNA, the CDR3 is TGTGCCAGCAGACCTCTAGCGGGGGTCGAGCAGTACTTC.

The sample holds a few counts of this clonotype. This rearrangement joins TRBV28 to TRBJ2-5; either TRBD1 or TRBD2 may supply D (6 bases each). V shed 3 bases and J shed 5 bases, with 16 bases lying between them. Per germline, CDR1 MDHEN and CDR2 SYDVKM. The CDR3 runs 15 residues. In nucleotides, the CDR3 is TGTGCCAGCAGTTTCACAAGGGGGGCTGTGGAGACCCAGTACTTC. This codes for CASSFTRGAVETQYF.

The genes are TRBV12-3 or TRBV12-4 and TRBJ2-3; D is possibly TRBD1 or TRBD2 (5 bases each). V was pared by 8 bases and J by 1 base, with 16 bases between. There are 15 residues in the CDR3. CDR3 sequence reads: CASGKGSRGTDTQYF. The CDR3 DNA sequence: TGTGCCAGCGGAAAGGGGAGCCGTGGCACAGATACGCAGTATTTT.

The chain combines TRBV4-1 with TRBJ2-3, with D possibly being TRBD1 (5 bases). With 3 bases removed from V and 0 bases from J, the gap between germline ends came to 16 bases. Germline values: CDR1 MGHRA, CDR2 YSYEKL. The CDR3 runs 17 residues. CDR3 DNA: TGCGCCAGCAGCCAGGTGGACATGGGGTTTAGCACAGATACGCAGTATTTT. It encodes CASSQVDMGFSTDTQYF.

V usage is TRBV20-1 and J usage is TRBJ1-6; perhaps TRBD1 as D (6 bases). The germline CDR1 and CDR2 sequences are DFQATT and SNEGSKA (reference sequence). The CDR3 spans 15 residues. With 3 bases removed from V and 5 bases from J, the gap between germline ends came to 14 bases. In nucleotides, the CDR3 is TGCAGTGCTAGGGAGCGGCAGGGGAATAATTCACCCCTCCACTTT. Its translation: CSARERQGNNSPLHF.

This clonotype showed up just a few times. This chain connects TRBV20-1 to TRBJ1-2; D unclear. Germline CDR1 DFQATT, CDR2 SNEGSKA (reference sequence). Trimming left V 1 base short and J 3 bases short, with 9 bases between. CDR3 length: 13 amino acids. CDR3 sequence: CSARGETYYGYTF. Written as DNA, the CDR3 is TGCAGTGCTAGAGGAGAGACATACTATGGCTACACCTTC.

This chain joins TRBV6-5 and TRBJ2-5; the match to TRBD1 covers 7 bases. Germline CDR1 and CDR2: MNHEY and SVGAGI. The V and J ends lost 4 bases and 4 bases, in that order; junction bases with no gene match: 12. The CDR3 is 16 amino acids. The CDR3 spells CASSSMTGWSVETQYF. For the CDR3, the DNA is TGTGCCAGCAGTTCGATGACAGGGTGGAGTGTAGAGACCCAGTACTTC.

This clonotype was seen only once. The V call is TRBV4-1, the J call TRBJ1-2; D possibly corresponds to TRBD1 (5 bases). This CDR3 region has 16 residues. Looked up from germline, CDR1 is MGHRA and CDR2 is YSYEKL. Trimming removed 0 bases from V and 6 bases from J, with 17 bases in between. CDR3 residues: CASSQDGWAAGDGYTF. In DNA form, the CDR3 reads TGCGCCAGCAGCCAAGACGGATGGGCGGCGGGGGATGGCTACACCTTC.

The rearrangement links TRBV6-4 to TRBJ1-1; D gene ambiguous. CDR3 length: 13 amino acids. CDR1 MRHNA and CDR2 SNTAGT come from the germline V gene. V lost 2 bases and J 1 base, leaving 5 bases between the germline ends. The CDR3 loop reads CASSDTENTEAFF. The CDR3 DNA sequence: TGTGCCAGCAGTGACACAGAGAACACTGAAGCTTTCTTT.

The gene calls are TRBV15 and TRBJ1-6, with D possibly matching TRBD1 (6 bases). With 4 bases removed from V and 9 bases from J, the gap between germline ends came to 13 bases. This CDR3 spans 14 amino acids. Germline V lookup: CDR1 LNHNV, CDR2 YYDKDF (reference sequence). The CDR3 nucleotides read TGTGCCACCAGCAAACAGGGCATCAGTTCACCCCTCCACTTT. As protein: CATSKQGISSPLHF.

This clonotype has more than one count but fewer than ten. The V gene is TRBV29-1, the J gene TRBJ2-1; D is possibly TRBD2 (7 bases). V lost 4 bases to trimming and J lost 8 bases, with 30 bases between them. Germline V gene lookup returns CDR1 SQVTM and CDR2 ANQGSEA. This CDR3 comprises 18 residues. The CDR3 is CSVGWARSSGGGRDEQFF. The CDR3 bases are TGCAGCGTTGGGTGGGCCCGGTCTAGCGGTGGGGGCAGGGATGAGCAGTTCTTC.